This passage covers 27 T cell receptor beta chains from one sample sequenced in a study of CD8 T cells in ankylosing spondylitis. Study conclusions and caveats: The study identified a TCR beta motif of under ten highly homologous variants that appeared characteristic of ankylosing spondylitis blood.

A single record per CDR3 protein comes from TCRdb applying MiXCR to the 5' RACE reads. The sample holds about 800,000 distinct CDR3 sequences, about 12% seen once. For these receptors, no antigen is known. The sample comprised blood, either unsorted or a sorted T cell fraction (not recorded which). These receptors were taken from a male donor with ankylosing spondylitis.

This chain joins TRBV5-1 and TRBJ1-2; D perhaps matches TRBD1 (5 bases). Trimming shortened V by 4 bases and J by 4 bases, and 11 bases separated the two germline ends. Germline V gives CDR1 SGHRS, CDR2 YFSETQ. The CDR3 runs to 13 residues. The CDR3 loop reads CASSRGGFYGYTF. DNA for the CDR3: TGCGCCAGCAGCCGTGGGGGTTTCTATGGCTACACCTTC.

The chain links TRBV5-1 to TRBJ2-1, with 8 bases aligning to TRBD2. The germline gives CDR1 SGHRS, CDR2 YFSETQ. The CDR3 is made up of 14 amino acids. J lost 3 bases, V lost 7 bases, and 6 bases had no gene match. The CDR3 sequence: CASQLAEVYNEQFF. Written as DNA, the CDR3 is TGCGCCAGCCAACTAGCGGAGGTCTACAATGAGCAGTTCTTC.

This clonotype has at least ten counts. The chain recombines TRBV5-1 with TRBJ2-3; D not resolved. This CDR3 comprises 15 residues. Germline lookup yields CDR1 SGHRS and CDR2 YFSETQ. V was trimmed by 3 bases and J by 0 bases, leaving 11 bases between them. The CDR3 nucleotides are TGCGCCAGCAGCTGGGCCCTATCCAGCACAGATACGCAGTATTTT. Protein sequence: CASSWALSSTDTQYF.

The chain has TRBV28 and TRBJ2-3; D unresolved. Germline V lookup: CDR1 MDHEN, CDR2 SYDVKM. V shed 1 base and J shed 6 bases, with 17 bases lying between them. The CDR3 sequence is 16 residues long. The CDR3 sequence: CASSLLGRLRPDTQYF. The CDR3 coding sequence is TGTGCCAGCAGTTTATTGGGTCGACTCAGACCGGATACGCAGTATTTT.

At least ten counts were recorded for this clonotype. V usage is TRBV6-5 and J usage is TRBJ2-7; D might be TRBD1 or TRBD2, each matching 5 bases. CDR1 MNHEY and CDR2 SVGAGI come from the germline V gene. This CDR3 contains 16 residues. Trimming stripped 0 bases from V and 6 bases from J, with 18 bases between. The CDR3 sequence: CASSYSWDLPKGEQYF. DNA for the CDR3: TGTGCCAGCAGTTACTCGTGGGACCTGCCAAAAGGCGAGCAGTACTTC.

This clonotype turned up a few times. This sequence joins TRBV20-1 and TRBJ2-7; D is possibly TRBD2 (6 bases). The germline V gene encodes CDR1 DFQATT and CDR2 SNEGSKA (reference sequence). The CDR3 contains 15 residues. V was shortened by 5 bases and J by 6 bases, with 23 bases between the two germline ends. The CDR3: CSAYRVGEVVSEQYF. The CDR3 bases are TGCAGTGCTTACCGCGTTGGGGAGGTTGTCTCCGAGCAGTACTTC.

The chain carries TRBV29-1 and TRBJ2-4, with D possibly being TRBD1 (5 bases). Looked up from germline, CDR1 is SQVTM and CDR2 is ANQGSEA. V dropped 4 bases and J dropped 7 bases, with 14 bases sitting between them. This CDR3 is built from 13 residues. CDR3 in amino acids: CSVVSREGNIQYF. The CDR3 nucleotides are TGCAGCGTTGTCTCCAGGGAAGGGAACATTCAGTACTTC.

In this sample, this clonotype turned up a few times. The chain uses TRBV15 and TRBJ1-1; 10 nucleotides align to TRBD1. The V and J ends lost 1 base and 0 bases, in that order; junction bases with no gene match: 8. The CDR3 runs 18 residues. Germline V gene sequence: CDR1 LNHNV, CDR2 YYDKDF (reference sequence). The CDR3: CATSRGPGQGPMNTEAFF. CDR3 nucleotides: TGTGCCACCAGCAGAGGACCGGGACAGGGGCCTATGAACACTGAAGCTTTCTTT.

Ten or more counts support this clonotype. The V call is TRBV20-1, the J call TRBJ1-1, with no clear D. The CDR3 length is 12 residues. CDR1 and CDR2 (germline): DFQATT, SNEGSKA (reference sequence). Trimming removed 3 bases at V and 4 bases at J, with 9 bases between. The CDR3 nucleotides read TGCAGTGCTAGCCGGGTCCTCACTGAAGCTTTCTTT. Residues: CSASRVLTEAFF.

Only a few counts were recorded for this clonotype. The chain combines TRBV21-1 with TRBJ2-3; the D call in the table, TRBD1, was not verified against the DNA. TRBV21-1 is marked as a pseudogene. The CDR3 sequence is 15 residues long. CDR3 DNA sequence: TGTGCCAGCAGCGCAAGGACAGGGAGCACAGATACGCAGTATTTT. The encoded protein is CASSARTGSTDTQYF.

This clonotype has only a few counts. The chain combines TRBV20-1 with TRBJ1-5; 8 nucleotides agree with TRBD1. The trim removed 5 bases at V and 6 bases at J, leaving 6 bases unmatched. The CDR3 is 13 amino acids. Germline assignment: CDR1 DFQATT and CDR2 SNEGSKA (reference sequence). CDR3 coding DNA: TGCAGTGCTTCGGACAGGGCAAGTCAGCCCCAGCATTTT. Protein product: CSASDRASQPQHF.

A few counts support this clonotype. The V call is TRBV4-3, the J call TRBJ1-6, with 9 bases that match TRBD1. Looked up from germline, CDR1 is LGHNA and CDR2 is YSLEER. There are 14 residues in the CDR3. V lost 3 bases and J lost 10; bases outside the gene matches: 4. The CDR3 sequence is CASSHRTGESPLHF. The CDR3 DNA reads TGCGCCAGCAGCCACAGGACAGGGGAATCACCCCTCCACTTT.

The chain links TRBV27 to TRBJ1-2; no definite D call. CDR1 is MNHEY and CDR2 is SMNVEV in the germline V gene (reference sequence). CDR3 length: 15 residues. Trimming took off 0 bases at V and 4 bases at J, with 12 bases between the two ends. The CDR3 protein is CASSLSGGLPYGYTF. CDR3 DNA sequence: TGTGCCAGCAGTTTATCTGGCGGTCTACCCTATGGCTACACCTTC.

This clonotype has just a few counts. The rearrangement uses TRBV11-2 and TRBJ1-3; D remains ambiguous. Trimming shortened V by 0 bases and J by 4 bases, and 19 bases separated the two germline ends. The CDR3 is made up of 18 amino acids. Germline loops: CDR1 SGHAT, CDR2 FQNNGV. The CDR3 reads CASSLDLPLRVFGNTIYF. Written as DNA, the CDR3 is TGTGCCAGCAGCTTAGATCTGCCCCTCAGAGTATTCGGAAACACCATATATTTT.

This clonotype was recorded a few times. V is TRBV18 and J is TRBJ1-5; weak D call: TRBD1 (5 bases). Germline V gene lookup returns CDR1 KGHSH and CDR2 LQKENI. Between the trimmed V and J ends, which lost 1 base and 0 bases, there was a span of 7 bases. This CDR3 comprises 15 residues. The CDR3 nucleotides read TGTGCCAGCTCACCACTCGGGGGTAGCAATCAGCCCCAGCATTTT. This translates into CASSPLGGSNQPQHF.

The chain uses TRBV12-3 or TRBV12-4 and TRBJ2-3; 9 positions match TRBD1. The CDR3 contains 14 residues. V dropped 3 bases and J dropped 6; count of bases not matched to a gene: 4. The CDR3 loop is CASSLDRGFDTQYF. Written as DNA, the CDR3 is TGTGCCAGCAGTTTGGACAGGGGATTTGATACGCAGTATTTT.

This clonotype was observed a few times. The rearrangement uses TRBV28 and TRBJ1-1, with 8 bases that match TRBD1. The CDR3 is made up of 15 amino acids. The V gene's germline CDR1 is MDHEN and CDR2 SYDVKM. Unmatched junction bases numbered 4, after V lost 4 bases and J lost 0 bases. The CDR3 bases are TGTGCCAGCAGTTCGGGACAGGCGATGAACACTGAAGCTTTCTTT. This encodes CASSSGQAMNTEAFF.

The chain uses TRBV5-1 and TRBJ2-3; 10 positions agree with TRBD2. Per the germline V gene, CDR1 is SGHRS and CDR2 is YFSETQ. The CDR3 totals 16 residues. The junction had 6 bases not matched to a gene; V was cut back by 4 bases and J by 1 base. CDR3 DNA sequence: TGCGCCAGCAGCACCCCCGGGACTAGCGGCACAGATACGCAGTATTTT. Encoded protein: CASSTPGTSGTDTQYF.

In this sample, this clonotype turned up a few times. This chain links TRBV15 with TRBJ2-3; TRBD1 might be the D (5 bases). Germline-derived CDR1 and CDR2 are LNHNV and YYDKDF (reference sequence). This CDR3 is built from 12 residues. The V gene lost 4 bases and the J gene lost 10 bases, with 12 bases spanning the gap. CDR3 residues: CATSNPGFSQYF. CDR3 nucleotide sequence: TGTGCCACCAGCAACCCAGGGTTCTCGCAGTATTTT.

This clonotype was counted between two and nine times. The rearrangement joins TRBV7-2 to TRBJ1-1, with 8 bases matching TRBD1. CDR1 and CDR2 (germline): SGHTA, FQGNSA. The CDR3 extends over 15 amino acids. V gave up 3 bases and J gave up 8 bases; unmatched junction bases: 11. CDR3 protein: CASSFRTGSLIEAFF. The CDR3 nucleotides are TGTGCCAGCAGCTTCCGGACAGGGAGTTTAATCGAAGCTTTCTTT.

Only a few counts were recorded for this clonotype. The rearrangement uses TRBV10-3 and TRBJ2-7; perhaps TRBD1 as D (6 bases). V was shortened by 5 bases and J by 3 bases, with 11 bases between the two germline ends. CDR1 is ENHRY, CDR2 SYGVKD, per germline. This CDR3 has 13 amino acids. The CDR3 reads CAISTGQSYEQYF. The CDR3 DNA follows: TGTGCCATCAGTACTGGACAGAGCTACGAGCAGTACTTC.

This clonotype was observed a handful of times. This rearrangement joins TRBV4-1 to TRBJ2-2, with 11 bases that match TRBD2. CDR3 length: 17 amino acids. V trimming: 3 bases; J trimming: 7 bases; junction bases outside the gene matches: 10. Germline V gene lookup returns CDR1 MGHRA and CDR2 YSYEKL. The CDR3 loop is CASSHTTSGRAGGELFF. DNA for the CDR3: TGCGCCAGCAGCCATACAACTAGCGGGAGAGCGGGCGGGGAGCTGTTTTTT.

V gene TRBV10-3 combines with J gene TRBJ2-7; 9 nucleotides agree with TRBD1. The CDR3 covers 13 residues. J gave up 2 bases and V 7 bases, and 3 bases lay outside the gene matches. CDR1 and CDR2 from the germline V gene are ENHRY and SYGVKD. CDR3 in amino acids: CAIKGQGTYEQYF. CDR3 in DNA: TGTGCCATCAAGGGACAGGGTACCTACGAGCAGTACTTC.

The chain is built from TRBV20-1 and TRBJ1-1, with 9 bases aligning to TRBD1. The CDR3 has 11 amino acids. V was clipped by 1 base and J by 10 bases; unmatched bases: 1. The germline gives CDR1 DFQATT, CDR2 SNEGSKA (reference sequence). CDR3 sequence: CSARGGQGAFF. The CDR3 DNA reads TGCAGTGCTAGAGGGGGACAGGGAGCTTTCTTT.

This clonotype showed up many times. The gene calls are TRBV5-1 and TRBJ2-3; 7 bases map to TRBD1. CDR3 length equals 13 residues. Germline assignment: CDR1 SGHRS and CDR2 YFSETQ. J was trimmed by 1 base and V by 7 bases; bases with no gene match: 3. The CDR3 DNA reads TGCGCCAGCTCAGGACAGGGCACAGATACGCAGTATTTT. Amino acids: CASSGQGTDTQYF.

The chain employs TRBV10-3 and TRBJ2-7, with D perhaps matching TRBD1 (6 bases). Germline CDR1 reads ENHRY; CDR2 reads SYGVKD. CDR3 length: 14 amino acids. Trimming cost V 4 bases and J 2 bases, with 12 bases left between them. CDR3 sequence: CAISGTVGTYEQYF. CDR3 nucleotide sequence: TGTGCCATCAGTGGGACAGTGGGAACCTACGAGCAGTACTTC.

The CDR3 nucleotides are TGCAGTGCTAGAGGAAAGAACACTGAAGCTTTCTTT. The encoded protein is CSARGKNTEAFF. The J gene is TRBJ1-1, the V gene TRBV20-1, with D unclear. This CDR3 comprises 12 residues. V lost 1 base, J lost 1 base, and 4 bases lay in between. Per germline, CDR1 DFQATT and CDR2 SNEGSKA (reference sequence).